This T cell receptor (beta chain) was sequenced during a study of OX40 agonist ivuxolimab in advanced cancers. Assay: immunoSEQ multiplex PCR; the TCRdb copy retains only in-frame clones and omits some. The sample consists of under 200,000 clones, roughly 92% of them appearing once. The CDR3 loop spans 14 amino acids. In germline, CDR1 is MNHNS, CDR2 SASEGT. V was shortened by 7 bases and J by 1 base, with 10 bases between the two germline ends. This clone was picked up one time. The sample here was CD4+ or CD8+ T cells sorted from blood, taken in a trial of the OX40 agonist ivuxolimab. This chain links TRBV6-1 with TRBJ2-2; D is unclear. This sequence was found in an adult with an advanced solid tumor such as melanoma, head and neck, liver or kidney cancer. This chain's CDR3 is CASMRQKNTGELFF. The CDR3 nucleotides read TGTGCCAGCATGAGGCAGAAGAACACCGGGGAGCTGTTTTTT.